Listed below are T cell receptor beta chains from one sample, sequenced in a study of human T cells and chemical hapten exposure. TCRdb analysed the RACE reads with MiXCR anew, one entry per CDR3 protein. Counted here are 95,000 to 100,000 distinct CDR3 sequences, approximately 11% occurring once; the ten biggest clones make up around 3.3%. Sequencing was performed on whole blood, taken in connection with sensitization to the hapten diphenylcyclopropenone (DPC). Receptor source: a woman aged 60-75 years with alopecia areata. Some clones in this sample may be carry-over from other donors' samples. CDR3s include the opening cysteine and the closing phenylalanine or tryptophan. The D gene is left open where the match is weak. A row's size may be missing; if present it is once, few, many or a size class.

v_call	j_call	clone_size	d_call	cdr3_nt	cdr3_aa
TRBV19	TRBJ1-5	many	TRBD1	TGTGCCAGTAACTGGGTACAGGGGCAGCAGCCCCAGCATTTT	CASNWVQGQQPQHF
TRBV20-1	TRBJ2-7	few	-	TGCAGTGCTAGAGATCCGCATGGGGACGAGCAGTACTTC	CSARDPHGDEQYF
TRBV27	TRBJ1-6	few	TRBD1	TGTGCCAGCAGATCTACAGGGGGAGGATCACCCCTCCACTTT	CASRSTGGGSPLHF
TRBV29-1	TRBJ2-1	few	-	TGCAGCGTTGAAGGCGGGTCATACAGTGAGCAGTTCTTC	CSVEGGSYSEQFF
TRBV10-3	TRBJ2-5	few	-	TGTGCCATCAGACCCTCCCTCGGGCTAGCAACCCCTGAGACCCAGTACTTC	CAIRPSLGLATPETQYF
TRBV24-1	TRBJ2-1	few	-	TGTGCCACCAGTGATCTCAATGAGCAGTTCTTC	CATSDLNEQFF
TRBV6-5	TRBJ1-2	few	-	TGTGCCAGCAGTTCTCCCTCGGGCGCAGCGGGGCCCTATGGCTACACCTTC	CASSSPSGAAGPYGYTF
TRBV30	TRBJ1-1	many	-	TGTGCCTGGAGTGTACTAGGTCGGCAGGTAAACACTGAAGCTTTCTTT	CAWSVLGRQVNTEAFF
TRBV7-9	TRBJ2-3	many	TRBD2	TGTGCCAGCAGCTTACGGGAGGCGGCAGATACGCAGTATTTT	CASSLREAADTQYF
TRBV6-6	TRBJ2-1	-	-	TGTGCCAGCAGTTACTTCTGGGGAAATGAGCAGTTCTTC	CASSYFWGNEQFF
TRBV18	TRBJ2-3	many	TRBD1	TGTGCCAGCTCACCGGGACAGGGCAACCCCTTCGCAGATACGCAGTATTTT	CASSPGQGNPFADTQYF
TRBV10-2	TRBJ2-7	many	TRBD2	TGCGCCAGCAGTGAGACGGGAACTAGCGGGTCTTACGAGCAGTACTTC	CASSETGTSGSYEQYF
TRBV19	TRBJ2-4	-	-	TGTGCCAGTAGTATCCAGGGGTCTTTTGGCATTCAGTACTTC	CASSIQGSFGIQYF
TRBV20-1	TRBJ2-6	few	TRBD1	TGCAGTGCTAGGGTAGGGACAGACGGGGCCAACGTCCTGACTTTC	CSARVGTDGANVLTF
TRBV10-3	TRBJ2-7	-	TRBD1	TGTGCCTCCCAAGGAGGACAGGGCGCAAGGGAGCAGTACTTC	CASQGGQGAREQYF
TRBV7-2	TRBJ2-7	many	-	TGTGCCAGCAGCTTAGGGACAGCCGAATACGAGCAGTACTTC	CASSLGTAEYEQYF
TRBV10-3	TRBJ1-2	many	-	TGTGCCATCAGTGACCCGGGACGGGTAAACTATGGCTACACCTTC	CAISDPGRVNYGYTF
TRBV5-5	TRBJ1-5	many	TRBD1	TGTGCCAGCAGCTTGTCTTCAGGGGGCGCGGGGCCCCAGCATTTT	CASSLSSGGAGPQHF